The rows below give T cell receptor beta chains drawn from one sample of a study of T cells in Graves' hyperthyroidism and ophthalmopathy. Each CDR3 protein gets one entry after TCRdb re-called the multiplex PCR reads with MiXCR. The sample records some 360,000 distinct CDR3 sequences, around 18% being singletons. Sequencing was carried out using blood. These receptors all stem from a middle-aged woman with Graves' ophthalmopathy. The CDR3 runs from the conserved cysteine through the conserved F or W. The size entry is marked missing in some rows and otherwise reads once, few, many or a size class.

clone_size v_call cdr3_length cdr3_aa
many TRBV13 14 CATTMGVRSYEQYF
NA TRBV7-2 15 CVSSPVTGDTYGYTF
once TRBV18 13 CASSATGNYGYTF
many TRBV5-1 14 CASSPRTGDTEAFF
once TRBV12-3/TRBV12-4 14 CASSWVRPNTEACF
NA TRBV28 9 CASGAHKHF
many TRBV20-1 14 CSAMVAGVSYEQYF
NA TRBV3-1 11 CASGAEYEQYF
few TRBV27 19 CASSYYPGLLGRNTGELFF
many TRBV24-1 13 CATSDVRQETQYF
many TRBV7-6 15 CASSLGWVGNTEAFF
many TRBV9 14 CASSVASTDYGYTF
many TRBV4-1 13 CASSHVSGSEQYF
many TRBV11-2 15 CASSLVGTLAYEQYF
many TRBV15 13 CATSRRENTEAFF
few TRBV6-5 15 CASSYSRLSGNTIYF
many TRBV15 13 CATSPGQAYEQYF
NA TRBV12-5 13 CASGLWAGSGYTF
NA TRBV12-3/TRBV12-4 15 CASSWEGIGNQPQHF
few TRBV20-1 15 CSARDYFRGVETQYF
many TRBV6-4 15 CASSESGGAGQPQHF
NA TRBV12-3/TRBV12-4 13 CASSLQVPLPQHF
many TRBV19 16 CASSIGRTGLNTEAFF
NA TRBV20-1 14 CSARDRGVDGTQYF
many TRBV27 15 CASSLSTYSKETQYF
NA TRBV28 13 CASSPGLAAEQYF
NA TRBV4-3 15 CASSQSVVRVDEQYF
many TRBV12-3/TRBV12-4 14 CASSPTAGGQPQHF
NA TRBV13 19 CASSSMTRLGAVLMNIQYF
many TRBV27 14 CASSWDSMNTEAFF
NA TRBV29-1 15 CSVDSGRRNTGELFF
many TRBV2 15 CASSERAGRGNEQYF
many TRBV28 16 CASSTIGQGHNYGYTF
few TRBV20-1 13 CSANGLAEETQYF
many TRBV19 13 CASSFRTDYEQYF
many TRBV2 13 CASTRAGGTEAFF
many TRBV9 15 CASSRDRQGDSPLHF
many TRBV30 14 CAWSSPGTNYGYTF
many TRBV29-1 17 CSVEETGGNLRVKTQYF
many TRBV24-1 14 CATSRGGPQETQYF
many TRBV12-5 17 CASGLVLDRGSSYEQYF
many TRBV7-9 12 CASSRGGGEQYF
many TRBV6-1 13 CASRGDLTETQYF
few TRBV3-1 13 CASSQVAGTEAFF
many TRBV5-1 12 CASSLRVGVQYF